A selection of T cell receptor beta chains follows, all from one sample in a study of CD8 T cells in ankylosing spondylitis. In TCRdb, the 5' RACE reads were re-called with MiXCR into one record per CDR3 protein. Of approximately 340,000 distinct CDR3 sequences listed, 14% to 15% are singletons. The sequenced sample consisted of blood, either unsorted or a sorted T cell fraction (not recorded which). All receptors derive from a male donor with ankylosing spondylitis or in good health (not recorded which). Both conserved end residues are part of each CDR3. D genes are given only for firm matches.

>TRBJ1-1|TRBV6-1|-
CASSRDNHLNTEAFF
>TRBJ2-2|TRBV20-1|-
CSARTPRGSTGELFF
>TRBJ2-1|TRBV6-5|-
CASSAPNEQFF
>TRBJ1-5|TRBV5-6|TRBD1
CASSRSDRADQPQHF
>TRBJ2-6|TRBV7-6|TRBD1
CASSLGGTVDVLTF
>TRBJ2-7|TRBV3-1|TRBD1
CASSQSGQVFHEQYF
>TRBJ2-3|TRBV5-1|TRBD1
CASSARDSSTDTQYF
>TRBJ2-7|TRBV5-1|TRBD1
CASSITTGGIMNEQYF
>TRBJ2-7|TRBV25-1|-
CASSEYYREQYF
>TRBJ1-1|TRBV12-3/TRBV12-4|-
CASTYRVGNTEAFF
>TRBJ2-5|TRBV20-1|-
CSVQQKTAGNKDQYF
>TRBJ1-1|TRBV6-1|-
CASSNREAFF
>TRBJ1-6|TRBV6-2/TRBV6-3|-
CASSYSRGRPLHF
>TRBJ2-3|TRBV5-1|TRBD2
CASSGGEERNTQYF
>TRBJ2-1|TRBV3-1|-
CASSQVGHNEQFF
>TRBJ1-2|TRBV6-1|-
CATSPRAVEGYTF
>TRBJ1-6|TRBV9|-
CASSGGLNSPLHF
>TRBJ2-2|TRBV2|-
CASTLDRGTGELFF
>TRBJ1-2|TRBV29-1|-
CSVARGDGYGYTF
>TRBJ2-1|TRBV29-1|TRBD2
CSVRGGGAIYNEQFF
>TRBJ1-1|TRBV4-1|-
CASSQDASKGIF
>TRBJ1-2|TRBV3-1|-
CASSHNGGTNYGYTF
>TRBJ1-3|TRBV11-1|-
CASSGRSGNTIYF
>TRBJ2-5|TRBV12-3/TRBV12-4|-
CASSLRGPSQETQYF
>TRBJ2-2|TRBV5-1|-
CASSLIGGERELFF
>TRBJ1-6|TRBV3-1|-
CASSQGFVSPLHF
>TRBJ2-2|TRBV7-8|-
CASSLGFGFQGPGELFF
>TRBJ1-5|TRBV19|-
CASSIWGDSNQPQHF
>TRBJ1-3|TRBV12-3/TRBV12-4|-
CASPEPSGNTIYF
>TRBJ2-3|TRBV5-1|-
CASTRDRGATDTQYF
>TRBJ2-2|TRBV30|-
CAWGPRDGNTGELFF
>TRBJ1-1|TRBV10-3|-
CAISSGDTEAFF
>TRBJ2-5|TRBV5-6|TRBD2
CASSPGGLARHETQYF
>TRBJ2-7|TRBV3-1|TRBD2
CASSQDRLAGGLTYEQYF
>TRBJ2-7|TRBV4-1|-
CASSQGAASPWEQYF
>TRBJ2-5|TRBV5-6|-
CASSLGRGGETQYF
>TRBJ2-2|TRBV10-3|-
CAISDSRDTGELFF
>TRBJ2-7|TRBV5-1|TRBD2
CASRPLLAGGGEQYF
>TRBJ2-4|TRBV12-3/TRBV12-4|-
CASSFPRTTRGNIQYF